This T cell receptor beta chain was obtained from a study of blood T cells in healthy people across ages (dated by TCRdb to between 2014 and 2017). For the study in its entirety: In model experiments, template switching captured roughly one uniquely barcoded TCR beta cDNA molecule for every two T cells. To track age-related changes in TCR beta repertoire diversity, the study relied on deep sequencing normalized with unique cDNA molecular identifiers. The donors were split into four age groups: young (average roughly 15 years), middle-aged (nearly 40), aged (more than 60) and long-lived (about 82). To avoid experimental bias, donors of different ages were distributed randomly across sequencing lanes. The study analyzed two additional independent replicas of 1 million unique cDNA reads from the same blood draw for two donors, one aged 18 to 30 and one aged 80 or older.

For this clonotype: Its antigen remains unidentified. The sample holds no much larger clone one base away, and base qualities are not on file.

Trimming at the junction amounts to 1 base on V and 0 bases on J, and the germline ends lie 16 bases apart. From cysteine to phenylalanine, the CDR3 is 18 amino acids long. The kept DNA is CDR3 alone, 54 bases in frame from the first base. Taken from the germline V gene, the CDR1 and CDR2 loops are MGHRA and YSYEKL. The donors were roughly 39 Caucasian individuals from Russia, aged roughly 6 to 100 years, who were systemically healthy. Around 9.9 milliliters of peripheral blood were collected from each donor into EDTA-treated Vacutainer tubes. Ficoll-Paque density-gradient centrifugation was used to isolate PBMCs, with at least 7 million per sample. Trizol reagent was used to extract total RNA from the PBMCs, yielding at least 5 micrograms per sample. Naive CD45RAhigh/CD27high T cell percentages were measured by flow cytometry on a PBMC aliquot from every donor. Receptor libraries were prepared by 5' RACE. Sequenced using an Illumina HiSeq 2500. A second roughly 6 to 11 cycle PCR used a sample-barcoded 5' primer and a J-beta primer mix. Each TCR beta cDNA molecule received a unique molecular identifier from a template-switch 5' adaptor carrying 12 random nucleotides. At least 3 million CDR3-containing paired-end reads were obtained from each sample. The Mint cDNA synthesis kit, primed by a TRBC-specific oligonucleotide, was used to synthesize first-strand cDNA from all RNA. Following uracil-DNA glycosylase treatment, a first 18-cycle PCR with universal primers M1SS and BC2_uni_R was performed on all cDNA. The original pipeline was this. For normalization, 1 million high-quality reads, each with a distinct molecular identifier, were randomly selected from each sample. Instead of being binned into consensus sequences, reads with shared molecular identifiers were discarded. MiTCR, set to a Q25 quality threshold and the strictest error-elimination algorithm, was used for CDR3 identification, clonotype clustering and error correction. Lower-bound total TCR beta diversity was estimated with a nonparametric unseen species model using Euler transformation. The public reads were run again by TCRdb, first through fastp at Q25 and then through MiXCR, and only productive beta chains were kept. Every entry covers one CDR3 protein and lists the most common genes and DNA from its rows. TCRdb, not the authors, supplied the V and J calls. This sample lists approximately 1.5 million distinct CDR3 sequences; approximately 43% were detected once. About 3.8% of the sample rests with the top ten.

Results the study describes overall, beyond this receptor: As age increased, observed TCR beta diversity per million T cells dropped in a roughly linear way, and a significant reduction was already evident by age 40. The long-lived group showed more naive CD4+ T cells, fewer expanded clones and increased TCR diversity than the aged group, suggesting age selection. Because profiling used bulk unsorted PBMCs, naive and antigen-experienced compartments could not be compared conclusively. Donor CMV infection status was unknown, potentially confounding age-related changes in expanded clonotypes. There was a strong correlation between observed TCR beta diversity and the percentage of naive T cells measured by flow cytometry. Total diversity estimates from one million sequenced T cells were considered lower bounds and underestimates.

The rearrangement combines TRBV4-1 with TRBJ1-5, with no reliable assignment of the D segment. The sequence was collected from a woman younger than 35 in good health. Sequencing was carried out using blood. The DNA reads as follows: TGCGCCAGCAGCCAAGTCTGGGGAGCCATATATAGCAATCAGCCCCAGCATTTT. Its translation is CASSQVWGAIYSNQPQHF.